This T cell receptor beta chain came from a study of spatial heterogeneity in lung cancer. Across the study: Each distinct TCR and UMI combination averaged more than ten appearances in raw reads.

Study-level findings and limits: There were more appearances of ubiquitous expanded tumor TCRs in blood at resection than at follow-up.

Time point given: sample taken at primary tumor resection. The study sequenced unsorted whole RNA from tumor, nontumor lung or frozen PBMC. Donors were 55 to 75 untreated early-stage non-small cell lung cancer patients. This clonotype occurred many times. Its antigen is currently unknown. Germline CDR1 and CDR2: DFQATT and SNEGSKA (reference sequence). There are 12 residues in the CDR3. V was shortened by 6 bases and J by 0 bases, with 8 bases between the two germline ends. TCRdb re-called the 5' RACE reads through MiXCR, storing one row per CDR3 protein. This table has about 18,000 distinct CDR3 sequences, about 19% appearing once.

The sample was PBMCs, taken at surgery. J is TRBJ1-2 and V is TRBV20-1, with D uncertain. This clonotype was obtained from a male donor with early-stage non-small cell lung cancer. The CDR3 region is CSASPANYGYTF. The CDR3 DNA reads TGCAGTGCAAGTCCAGCTAACTATGGCTACACCTTC.